This T cell receptor beta chain was retrieved from a study of PD-1 blockade in mismatch repair-deficient tumors. The wider study: Enrolled about 2012-2016, patients had progressing, pretreated mismatch repair-deficient cancers of around twelve types. General observations from the study: Tumor-resident clones, often undetectable pretreatment in blood, expanded then contracted after pembrolizumab.

As to this clone: Antigen: not known.

Clones were read by immunoSEQ multiplex PCR, and TCRdb kept only the in-frame ones, dropping some. The table shows 120,000 or so clones, with around 87% occurring only once. Every patient had mismatch repair deficiency by PCR or immunohistochemistry. Three pembrolizumab responders had their TCRs sequenced. The CDR3 extends over 15 amino acids. Germline CDR1 and CDR2: SGHRS and YFSETQ. The V gene lost 4 bases and the J gene lost 2 bases, with 16 bases spanning the gap. The receptor comes from an adult with mismatch repair-deficient cancer. The rearrangement uses TRBV5-1 and TRBJ2-7; D gene unclear. The sample in question was peripheral blood, obtained 44 weeks after starting pembrolizumab. The CDR3: CASSPVPEDPYEQYF. The CDR3 DNA sequence: TGCGCCAGCAGCCCGGTTCCGGAAGACCCCTACGAGCAGTACTTC.